The entry below describes one T cell receptor beta chain. There is no known antigen for this receptor. There are no base qualities to consult, and no much larger clone falls within one base. After extraction using the QIAamp DNA Blood Mini Kit, genomic DNA was sent off for immunoSEQ repertoire analysis. Multiplex PCR was used to amplify CDR3 regions from a standard amount of genomic DNA template. An Illumina platform was used to sequence the PCR products. The study's processing was this. Alignment of sequences to a reference was performed, and V, D and J gene definitions were taken from IMGT. To get rid of PCR and sequencing errors, closely related sequences were merged using a nearest-neighbor clustering algorithm. V, D and J usage was analyzed in productive unique and total sequences using ImmunoSEQ Analyzer tools and R version 3.6.1. The clones in this table, taken by TCRdb from immuneACCESS, are in-frame only. Not every clone is retained; where verified, under half of the shortfall comes from an unresolved V gene, and the cause of the rest is unknown. Clone size and V and J calls were adopted from that table, with D and trimming inferred from the DNA. Within this sample are more than 1,000 clones, with about nine tenths of them counted one time only. More than 1.4% of the sample belongs to the ten largest clones.

V lost 0 bases and J lost 5 bases; the stretch between them is 16 bases long. The CDR3 runs 16 amino acids, cysteine and phenylalanine included. The only DNA kept is the CDR3, 48 bases in frame from the first base. From the germline V gene (reference sequence), CDR1 is LGHDT and CDR2 is YNNKEL. Before TCR sequencing, CD3+CD8+ T cells were sorted out of fresh PBMCs. This entry comes from a study of immunodeficiency (dated by TCRdb to about 2019). Some background on the complete study: To search for oligoclonality and VDJ recombination defects, the researchers carried out a repertoire analysis. The study at large found these results: In the entropy comparisons of patients against healthy controls, patients were shown as n=3 (open circles), and an effect of thymic development was suggested only as a possibility. Severe oligoclonality, judged by top-100 and total clonotype frequencies, was seen in patient CD8+ but not CD4+ T cells. Patient CD8+ T cells showed restricted TRB V-J pairing and lower productive entropy than control CD8+ T cells.

The TCR comes from a female donor. Source material: CD8+ T cells from blood. The chain is assembled from TRBV3-1 (or the pseudogene TRBV3-2) and TRBJ1-1; possibly the D gene is TRBD1, per 6 matching bases. The DNA reads TGTGCCAGCAGCCAAGAAGGGAGAGGGGGGTGGACTGAAGCTTTCTTT. This sequence encodes CASSQEGRGGWTEAFF.